Described below is a single T cell receptor beta chain sequence and its context. This clone's antigen is unknown. One base away there is no much larger clone; base qualities are not given. The CDR1 and CDR2 encoded by the germline V gene (reference sequence) are PRHDT and FYEKMQ. V and J are trimmed by 4 bases and 6 bases, and the gene matches miss 23 bases of the junction. The CDR3 goes from the cysteine to the phenylalanine over 20 residues. The CDR3 DNA has 60 bases and is translated from base 1. These data originate in a study of blood T cell repertoires in COVID-19 (dated by TCRdb to about 2020). Study-level background: Collaborator samples came from the United States, Italy and Spain and covered acute and convalescent phases of COVID-19. The material from the prospective study consisted of cDNA or gDNA derived from T cells, B-cell-depleted T cells, or PBMCs. The repertoires were made available in a free public database intended to serve as a resource for research on the immune response to SARS-CoV-2. Deeply sampled blood TCRbeta repertoires from subjects exposed to, actively infected with, or recovered from COVID-19 were included in the dataset. Where available, HLA class I and class II types were taken from metadata supplied by the sample provider and were not determined by assay-based typing. Samples were obtained from the ongoing ImmuneRACE study (first 160 participants) and from over 1,000 subjects provided by 6 global collaborators. The sample metadata nearly always contained a de-identified subject ID, COVID-19 status, age in years and sex.

The immunoSEQ Assay, a bias-controlled multiplex PCR, was used to amplify TCRbeta CDR3 regions from genomic DNA. Per the source publication's procedure: Within the assay, amplification of reference gene primers was used to estimate how many nucleated cells each sample contained. Sequence reads were collapsed and filtered to measure the absolute abundance of every unique TCRbeta CDR3 rearrangement. For each sample, productive Simpson clonality was calculated by taking the square root of Simpson's diversity index across productive rearrangements. Imported from immuneACCESS, the table was reduced by TCRdb to in-frame sequences with V and J called. These copies leave out some clones; in studies compared against another copy, an unresolved V gene accounts for under half, and the cause of the remainder is not known. V, J and clone size are taken as reported in that table, and D and trimming were inferred from the DNA itself. A total of about 110,000 clones appear in this sample, around 81% of them only once. The ten largest clones capture 4% to 4.5% of the sample.

Study-wide findings and limitations: How much clinical and demographic metadata was included differed by source and by participant, and the metadata was provided uncurated.

Each collaborating institution followed its own protocols to collect whole blood in K2EDTA tubes. Collaborator samples were shipped for TCRbeta analysis as frozen whole blood, isolated PBMCs, or DNA extracted from either sample type. Sequencing used peripheral blood. This sequence was found in an older woman with acute or convalescent COVID-19. This chain joins TRBV13 to TRBJ2-5, with 10 bases in between that match TRBD2. The CDR3 loop reads CASSSRLGAGGSSWFQTQYF. The nucleotides read TGTGCCAGCAGCTCTCGCTTGGGAGCGGGAGGGTCAAGTTGGTTTCAGACCCAGTACTTC.